The clone carrying this TCR beta chain turned up a few times. Its target is not known. The TCR beta library used iRepertoire HTBI primers with Arm-PCR amplification of CDR3. TCRdb reprocessed the multiplex PCR reads with MiXCR, giving one entry per CDR3 protein. Of 700,000 or so distinct CDR3 sequences listed, around 30% were seen once; the top ten hold 40% to 55%. This sample is part of a study of regulatory T cells in long-lasting Graves disease. Study-wide context: More than 5 years of antithyroid drugs with positive TSH receptor antibodies defined persistent Graves' disease. Study observations and caveats: Persistent patients shared more public clonotypes (approximately 2,500) than new patients (approximately 900). Researchers examined only peripheral blood and not thyroid tissue.

V shed 8 bases and J shed 10 bases, with 20 bases lying between them. There are 13 residues in the CDR3. Germline CDR1 and CDR2: LGHDT and YNNKEL (reference sequence). Regarding time point: persistent/refractory GD, antithyroid drugs over 5 years with positive TRAb. With RNA extracted from PBMCs as input, the TCR library was made. American Thyroid Association guidelines defined how Graves' disease was diagnosed. This clonotype was sampled from a female donor with Graves disease. The material sequenced was peripheral blood mononuclear cells (PBMCs), taken when the disease was refractory, from a patient treated with antithyroid drugs. J is TRBJ1-1 and V is TRBV3-1; TRBD1 is a possible D gene (6 bases). CDR3 sequence reads: CASGAGSGGGAFF. The CDR3 nucleotides are TGTGCCAGCGGGGCAGGCTCCGGAGGGGGAGCTTTCTTT.